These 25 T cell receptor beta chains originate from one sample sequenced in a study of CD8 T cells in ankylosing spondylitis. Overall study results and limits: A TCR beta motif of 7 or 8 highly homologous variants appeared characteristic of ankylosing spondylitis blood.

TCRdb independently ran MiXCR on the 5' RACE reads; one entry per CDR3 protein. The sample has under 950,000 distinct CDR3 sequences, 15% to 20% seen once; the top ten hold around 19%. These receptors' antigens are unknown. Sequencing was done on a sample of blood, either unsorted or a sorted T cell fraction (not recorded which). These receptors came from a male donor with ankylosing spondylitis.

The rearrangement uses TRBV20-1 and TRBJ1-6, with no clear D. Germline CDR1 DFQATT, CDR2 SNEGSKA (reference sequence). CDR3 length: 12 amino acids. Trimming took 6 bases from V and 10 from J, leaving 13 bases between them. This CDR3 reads CSATTSSSPLHF. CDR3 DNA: TGCAGTGCAACCACCAGCTCCTCACCCCTCCACTTT.

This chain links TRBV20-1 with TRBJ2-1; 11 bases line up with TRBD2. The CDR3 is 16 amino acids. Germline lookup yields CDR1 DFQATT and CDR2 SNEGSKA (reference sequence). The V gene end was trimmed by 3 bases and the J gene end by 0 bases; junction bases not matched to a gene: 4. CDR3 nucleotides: TGCAGTGCTAGGGAGACTAGCGGGGTCTCCTACAATGAGCAGTTCTTC. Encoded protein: CSARETSGVSYNEQFF.

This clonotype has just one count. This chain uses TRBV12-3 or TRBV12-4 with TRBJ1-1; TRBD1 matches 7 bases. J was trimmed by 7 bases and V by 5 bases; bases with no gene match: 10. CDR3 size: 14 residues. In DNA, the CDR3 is TGTGCCAGCAGTAGACAGGGTAAACTTGGTGAAGCTTTCTTT. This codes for CASSRQGKLGEAFF.

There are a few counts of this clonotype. The chain's CDR3 is CSVEHIVTGAKNIQYF. In DNA form, the CDR3 reads TGCAGCGTTGAACACATTGTGACAGGGGCCAAAAACATTCAGTACTTC. The V call is TRBV29-1, the J call TRBJ2-4, with 7 bases identical to TRBD1. The CDR3 has 16 residues. CDR1 is SQVTM and CDR2 is ANQGSEA in the germline V gene. Unmatched junction bases numbered 8, after V lost 2 bases and J lost 1 base.

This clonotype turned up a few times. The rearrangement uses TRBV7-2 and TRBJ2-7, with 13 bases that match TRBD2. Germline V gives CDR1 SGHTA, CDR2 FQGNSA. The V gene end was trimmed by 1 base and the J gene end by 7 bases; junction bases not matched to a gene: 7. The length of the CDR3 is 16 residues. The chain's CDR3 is CASSLGGLAGVEEQYF. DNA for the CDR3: TGTGCCAGCAGCTTAGGCGGACTAGCGGGAGTTGAAGAGCAGTACTTC.

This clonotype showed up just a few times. DNA of the CDR3: TGCGCCAGCAGCCAAACCACTAGCAGTCTCTACAATGAGCAGTTCTTC. It encodes CASSQTTSSLYNEQFF. The J gene is TRBJ2-1, the V gene TRBV4-1; TRBD2 might be the D (6 bases). The CDR3 loop spans 16 amino acids. V was clipped by 2 bases and J by 3 bases, with 14 bases between them. Germline CDR1 and CDR2: MGHRA and YSYEKL.

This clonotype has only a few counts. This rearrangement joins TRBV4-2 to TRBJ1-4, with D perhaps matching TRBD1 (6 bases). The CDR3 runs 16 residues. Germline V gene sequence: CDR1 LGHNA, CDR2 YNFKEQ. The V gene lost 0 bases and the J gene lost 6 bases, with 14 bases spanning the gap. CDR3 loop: CASSQDLTGGDEKLFF. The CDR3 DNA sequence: TGTGCCAGCAGCCAAGATCTGACAGGAGGGGATGAAAAACTGTTTTTT.

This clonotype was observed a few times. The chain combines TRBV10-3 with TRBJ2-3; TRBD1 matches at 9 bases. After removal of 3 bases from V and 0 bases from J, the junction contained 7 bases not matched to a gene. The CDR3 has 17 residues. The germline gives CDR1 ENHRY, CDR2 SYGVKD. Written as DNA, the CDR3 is TGTGCCATCAGTGACCGACCCGGGACAGGGAGCACAGATACGCAGTATTTT. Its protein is CAISDRPGTGSTDTQYF.

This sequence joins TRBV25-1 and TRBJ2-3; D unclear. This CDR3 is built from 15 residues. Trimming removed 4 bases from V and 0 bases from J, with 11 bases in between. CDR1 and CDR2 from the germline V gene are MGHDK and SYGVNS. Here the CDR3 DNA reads TGTGCCAGCAGTGTTGCCAGGATTAGCACAGATACGCAGTATTTT. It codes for CASSVARISTDTQYF.

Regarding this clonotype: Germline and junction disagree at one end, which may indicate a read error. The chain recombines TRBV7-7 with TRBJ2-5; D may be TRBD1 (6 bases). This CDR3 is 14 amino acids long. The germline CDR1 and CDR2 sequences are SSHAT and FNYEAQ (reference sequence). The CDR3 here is CASSLVGAQETQYF. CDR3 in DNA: TGTGCTAGCAGCTTAGTGGGGGCTCAAGAGACCCAGTACTTC.

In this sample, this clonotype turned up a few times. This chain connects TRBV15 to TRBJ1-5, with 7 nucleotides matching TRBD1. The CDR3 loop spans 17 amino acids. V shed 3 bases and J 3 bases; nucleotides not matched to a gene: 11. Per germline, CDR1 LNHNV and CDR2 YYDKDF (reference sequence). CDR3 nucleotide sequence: TGTGCCACCAGCAGGGGGGGGACAGACATGGTCAATCAGCCCCAGCATTTT. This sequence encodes CATSRGGTDMVNQPQHF.

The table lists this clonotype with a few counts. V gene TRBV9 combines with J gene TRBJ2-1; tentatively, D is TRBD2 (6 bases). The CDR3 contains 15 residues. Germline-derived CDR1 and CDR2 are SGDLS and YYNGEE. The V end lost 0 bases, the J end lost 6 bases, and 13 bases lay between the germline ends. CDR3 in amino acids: CASSVGLAYGNEQFF. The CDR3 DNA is TGTGCCAGCAGCGTAGGGCTAGCGTACGGCAATGAGCAGTTCTTC.

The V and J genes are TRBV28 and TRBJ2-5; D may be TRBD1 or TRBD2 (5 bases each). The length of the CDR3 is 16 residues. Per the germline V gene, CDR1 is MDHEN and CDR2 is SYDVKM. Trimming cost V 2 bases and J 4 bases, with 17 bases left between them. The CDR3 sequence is CASSLSHSGPRETQYF. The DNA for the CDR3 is TGTGCCAGCAGTTTAAGCCATTCGGGGCCACGAGAGACCCAGTACTTC.

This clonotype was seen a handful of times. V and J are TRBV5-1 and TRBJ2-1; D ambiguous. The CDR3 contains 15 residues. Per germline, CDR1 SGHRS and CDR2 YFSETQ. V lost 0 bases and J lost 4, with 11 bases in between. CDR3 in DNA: TGCGCCAGCAGCTTGGATCCGTCTAAATACAATGAGCAGTTCTTC. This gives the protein CASSLDPSKYNEQFF.

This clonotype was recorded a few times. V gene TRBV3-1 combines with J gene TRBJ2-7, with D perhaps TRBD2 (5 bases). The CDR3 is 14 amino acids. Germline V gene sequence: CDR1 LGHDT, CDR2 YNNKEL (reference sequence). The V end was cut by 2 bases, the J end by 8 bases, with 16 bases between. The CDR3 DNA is TGTGCCAGCAGCCAACCCCCCGGGGTCGGGAAGCAGTACTTC. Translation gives CASSQPPGVGKQYF.

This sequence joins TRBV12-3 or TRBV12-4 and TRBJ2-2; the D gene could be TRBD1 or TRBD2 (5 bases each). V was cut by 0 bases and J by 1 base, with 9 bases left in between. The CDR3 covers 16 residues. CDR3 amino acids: CASSLAGTQNTGELFF. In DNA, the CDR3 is TGTGCCAGCAGTTTAGCCGGGACGCAGAACACCGGGGAGCTGTTTTTT.

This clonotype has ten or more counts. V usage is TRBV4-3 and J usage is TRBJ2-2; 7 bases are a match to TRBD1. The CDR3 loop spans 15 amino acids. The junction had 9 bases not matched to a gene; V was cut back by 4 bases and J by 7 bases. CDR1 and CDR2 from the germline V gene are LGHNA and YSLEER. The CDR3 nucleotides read TGCGCCAGCAGCCCGGAGACAGGGAACCACGGGGAGCTGTTTTTT. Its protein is CASSPETGNHGELFF.

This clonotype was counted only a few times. In DNA form, the CDR3 reads TGCAGCGTTGGTGGAGGGGCTAACTATGGCTACACCTTC. Translating gives CSVGGGANYGYTF. The V and J genes are TRBV29-1 and TRBJ1-2, with D possibly TRBD1 on 5 matching bases. The CDR3 is made up of 13 amino acids. The ends were cut back, 4 bases at V and 0 bases at J, with 9 bases in the middle. CDR1 SQVTM and CDR2 ANQGSEA come from the germline V gene.

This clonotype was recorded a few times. CDR3 sequence reads: CASSLAHNEQFF. CDR3 DNA sequence: TGTGCCAGCAGCTTGGCCCACAATGAGCAGTTCTTC. The chain links TRBV11-1 to TRBJ2-1; no clear D gene. V was cut by 3 bases and J by 5 bases, with 5 bases left in between. In germline, CDR1 is SGHAT, CDR2 FQDESV (reference sequence). The CDR3 consists of 12 residues.

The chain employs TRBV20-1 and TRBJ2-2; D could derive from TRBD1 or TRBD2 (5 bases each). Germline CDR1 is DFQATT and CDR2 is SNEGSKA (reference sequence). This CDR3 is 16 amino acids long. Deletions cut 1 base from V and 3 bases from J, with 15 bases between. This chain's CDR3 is CSARGFERGYTGELFF. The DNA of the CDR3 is TGCAGTGCTAGAGGGTTCGAGAGGGGCTACACCGGGGAGCTGTTTTTT.

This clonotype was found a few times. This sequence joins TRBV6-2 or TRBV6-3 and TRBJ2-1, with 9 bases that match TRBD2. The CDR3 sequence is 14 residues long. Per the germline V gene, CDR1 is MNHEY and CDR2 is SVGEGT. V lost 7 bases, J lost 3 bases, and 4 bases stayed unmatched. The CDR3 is CASKRLADYNEQFF. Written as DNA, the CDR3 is TGTGCCAGCAAAAGACTAGCGGACTACAATGAGCAGTTCTTC.

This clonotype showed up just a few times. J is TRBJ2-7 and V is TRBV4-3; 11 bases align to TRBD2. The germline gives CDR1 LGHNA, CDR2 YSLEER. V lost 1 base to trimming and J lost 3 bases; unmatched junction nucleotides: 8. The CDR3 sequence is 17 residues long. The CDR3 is CASSQVQGTSGGYEQYF. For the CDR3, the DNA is TGCGCCAGCAGCCAAGTTCAGGGGACTAGCGGAGGCTACGAGCAGTACTTC.

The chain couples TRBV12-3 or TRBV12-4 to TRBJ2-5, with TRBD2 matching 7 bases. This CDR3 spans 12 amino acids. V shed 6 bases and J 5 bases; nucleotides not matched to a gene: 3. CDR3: CASRGGGETQYF. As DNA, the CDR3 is TGTGCCAGCAGGGGGGGAGGGGAGACCCAGTACTTC.

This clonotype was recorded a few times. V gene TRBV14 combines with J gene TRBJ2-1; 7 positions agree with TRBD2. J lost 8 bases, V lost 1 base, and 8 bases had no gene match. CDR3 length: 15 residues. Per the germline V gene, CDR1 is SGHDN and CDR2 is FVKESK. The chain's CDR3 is CASSQGFSGRDEQFF. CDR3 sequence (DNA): TGTGCCAGCAGCCAAGGCTTCTCGGGGAGGGATGAGCAGTTCTTC.

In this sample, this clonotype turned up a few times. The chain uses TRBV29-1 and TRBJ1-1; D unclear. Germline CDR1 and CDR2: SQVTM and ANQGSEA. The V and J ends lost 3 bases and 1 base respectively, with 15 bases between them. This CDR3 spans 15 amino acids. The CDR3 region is CSVDIQWSRNTEAFF. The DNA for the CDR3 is TGCAGCGTTGACATTCAGTGGAGTCGGAACACTGAAGCTTTCTTT.